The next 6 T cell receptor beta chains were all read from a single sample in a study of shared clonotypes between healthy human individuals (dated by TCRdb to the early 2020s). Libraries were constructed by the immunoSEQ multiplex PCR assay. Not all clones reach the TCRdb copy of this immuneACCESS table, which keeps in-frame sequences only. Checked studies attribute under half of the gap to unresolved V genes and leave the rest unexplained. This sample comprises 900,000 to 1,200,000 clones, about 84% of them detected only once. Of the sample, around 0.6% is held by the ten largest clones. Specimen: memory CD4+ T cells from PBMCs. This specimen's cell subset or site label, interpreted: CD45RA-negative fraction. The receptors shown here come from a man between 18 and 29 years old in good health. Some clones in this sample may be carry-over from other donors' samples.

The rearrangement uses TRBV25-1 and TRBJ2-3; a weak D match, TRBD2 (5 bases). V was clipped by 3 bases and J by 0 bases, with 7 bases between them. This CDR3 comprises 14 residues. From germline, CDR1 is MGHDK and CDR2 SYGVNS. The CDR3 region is CASSDTGSTDTQYF. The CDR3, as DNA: TGTGCCAGCAGTGATACGGGAAGCACAGATACGCAGTATTTT.

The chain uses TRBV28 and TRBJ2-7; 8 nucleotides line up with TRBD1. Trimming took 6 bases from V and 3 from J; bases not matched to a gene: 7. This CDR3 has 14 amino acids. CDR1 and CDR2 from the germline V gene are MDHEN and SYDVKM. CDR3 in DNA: TGTGCCAGCAGCCGTCAGGGGGCGTACTACGAGCAGTACTTC. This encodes CASSRQGAYYEQYF.

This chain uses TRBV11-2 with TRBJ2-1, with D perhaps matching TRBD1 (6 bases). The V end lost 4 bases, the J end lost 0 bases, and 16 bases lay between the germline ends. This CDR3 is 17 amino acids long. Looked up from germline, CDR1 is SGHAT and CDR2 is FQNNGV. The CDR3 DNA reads TGTGCCAGCAGCTCCATTGGACAGTTCAGCTCCTACAATGAGCAGTTCTTC. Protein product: CASSSIGQFSSYNEQFF. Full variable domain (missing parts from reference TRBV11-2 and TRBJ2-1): EAGVAQSPRYKIIEKRQSVAFWCNPISGHATLYWYQQILGQGPKLLIQFQNNGVVDDSQLPKDRFSAERLKGVDSTLKIQPAKLEDSAVYLCASSSIGQFSSYNEQFFGPGTRLTVL.

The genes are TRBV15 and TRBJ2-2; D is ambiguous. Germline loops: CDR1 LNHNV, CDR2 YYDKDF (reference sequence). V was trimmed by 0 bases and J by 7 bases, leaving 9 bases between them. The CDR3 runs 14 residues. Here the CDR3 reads CATSRDLRGGELFF. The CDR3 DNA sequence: TGTGCCACCAGCAGAGATCTCCGAGGCGGGGAGCTGTTTTTT. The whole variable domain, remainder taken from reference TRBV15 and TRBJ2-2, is DAMVIQNPRYQVTQFGKPVTLSCSQTLNHNVMYWYQQKSSQAPKLLFHYYDKDFNNEADTPDNFQSRRPNTSFCFLDIRSPGLGDTAMYLCATSRDLRGGELFFGEGSRLTVL.

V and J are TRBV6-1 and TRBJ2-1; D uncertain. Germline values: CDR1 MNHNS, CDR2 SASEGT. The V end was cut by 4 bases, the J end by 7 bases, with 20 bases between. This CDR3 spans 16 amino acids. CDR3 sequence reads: CASSGANLSGRNEQFF. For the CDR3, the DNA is TGTGCCAGCAGTGGGGCCAACTTGTCGGGTCGGAATGAGCAGTTCTTC.

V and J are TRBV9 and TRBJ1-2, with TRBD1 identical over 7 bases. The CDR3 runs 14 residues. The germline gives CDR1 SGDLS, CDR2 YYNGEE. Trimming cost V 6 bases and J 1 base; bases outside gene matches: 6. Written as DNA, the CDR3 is TGTGCCAGCACCGGGACAGACTTTAACTATGGCTACACCTTC. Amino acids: CASTGTDFNYGYTF.